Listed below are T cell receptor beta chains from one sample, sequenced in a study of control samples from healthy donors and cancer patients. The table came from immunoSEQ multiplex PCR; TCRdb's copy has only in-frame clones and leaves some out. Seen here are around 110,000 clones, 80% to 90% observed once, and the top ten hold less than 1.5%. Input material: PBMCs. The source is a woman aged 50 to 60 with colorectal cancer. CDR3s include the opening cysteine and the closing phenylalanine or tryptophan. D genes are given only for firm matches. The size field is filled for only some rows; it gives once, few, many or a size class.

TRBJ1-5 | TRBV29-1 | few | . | TGCAGCGACCGACCGGAGGGCAGGGAAAATCAGCCCCAGCATTTT | CSDRPEGRENQPQHF
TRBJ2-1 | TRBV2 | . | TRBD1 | TGTGCCAGCAGTGAATTAGGACAGGGGCGGAGTAATGAGCAGTTCTTC | CASSELGQGRSNEQFF
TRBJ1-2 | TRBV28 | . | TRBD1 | TGTGCCAGCAGTGTGACAGGGACGACAAGCTATGGCTACACCTTC | CASSVTGTTSYGYTF
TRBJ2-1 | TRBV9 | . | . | TGTGCCAGCAGCGTAGGAGGCATCTCCTACAATGAGCAGTTCTTC | CASSVGGISYNEQFF
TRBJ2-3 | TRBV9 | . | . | TGTGCCAGCAGCGCCCCACCGGGAGATACGCAGTATTTT | CASSAPPGDTQYF
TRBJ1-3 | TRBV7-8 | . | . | TGTGCCAGCAGCTTTAGCCAGGCTGCTGGAAACACCATATATTTT | CASSFSQAAGNTIYF
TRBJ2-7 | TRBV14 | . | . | TGTGCCAGCAGCCAAAGGGACTGGGCCTACGAGCAGTACTTC | CASSQRDWAYEQYF
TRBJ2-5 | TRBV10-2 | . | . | TGCGCCAGCAGTGAGTCGGGACGAGAGACCCAGTACTTC | CASSESGRETQYF
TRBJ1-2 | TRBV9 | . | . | TGTGCCAGCAGCGTATCGGGGATCAATGGCTACACCTTC | CASSVSGINGYTF
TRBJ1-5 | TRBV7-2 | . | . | TGTGCCAGCAGCTTAGTGGGGGATAGCAATCAGCCCCAGCATTTT | CASSLVGDSNQPQHF
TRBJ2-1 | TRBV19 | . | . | TGTGCCACTAGCGCCCGTTCGAGCTCCTACAATGAGCAGTTCTTC | CATSARSSSYNEQFF
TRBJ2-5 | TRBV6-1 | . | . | TGTGCCAGCAGTGAAGCGGTTCTCTTGGGGACCCAGTACTTC | CASSEAVLLGTQYF
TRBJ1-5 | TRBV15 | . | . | TGTGCCACCAGCAGAGATCTGGAAAGTACAGGGCTGAATCAGCCCCAGCATTTT | CATSRDLESTGLNQPQHF
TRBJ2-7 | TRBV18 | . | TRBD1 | TGTGCCAGCTCACCATATACCTCCGGGACAGGGGGCAACGAGCAGTACTTC | CASSPYTSGTGGNEQYF
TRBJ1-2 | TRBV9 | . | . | TGTGCCAGCAGCCAAGGTGGGGTAAGGCGCGGGGGCTACACCTTC | CASSQGGVRRGGYTF
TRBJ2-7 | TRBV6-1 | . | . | TGTGCCAGCAGTGAAGAAGCAGGGCTCGAGCAGTACTTC | CASSEEAGLEQYF
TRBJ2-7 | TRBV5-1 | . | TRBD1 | TGCGCCAGCAGCTTGATGACAGGGGGCTCGGACGAGCAGTACTTC | CASSLMTGGSDEQYF
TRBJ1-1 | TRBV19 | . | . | TGTGCCAGTAGTATATTTCAGAACACTGAAGCTTTCTTT | CASSIFQNTEAFF
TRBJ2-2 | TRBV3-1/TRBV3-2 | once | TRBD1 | TGTGCCAGCAGCCAGGGACAGGGGGTGACCGGGGAGCTGTTTTTT | CASSQGQGVTGELFF
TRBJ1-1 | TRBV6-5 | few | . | TGTGCCATTACGCCGGGACGGGAAAACACTGAAGCTTTCTTT | CAITPGRENTEAFF
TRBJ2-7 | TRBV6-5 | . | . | TGTGCCAGCAGTTACTCCCCTATGTTCGAGCAGTACTTC | CASSYSPMFEQYF
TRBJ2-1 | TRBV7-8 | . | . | TGTGCCAGCATCCCTCGGCAGGGCGGGATGAGCTCCTACAATGAGCAGTTCTTC | CASIPRQGGMSSYNEQFF
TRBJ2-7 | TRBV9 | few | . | TGTGCCAGCAGCGTAGGGATGGGAACAGGGTACGAGCAGTACTTC | CASSVGMGTGYEQYF
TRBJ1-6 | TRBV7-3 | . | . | TGTGCCAGCAGCTTGAAGGGTTCCTATAATTCACCCCTCCACTTT | CASSLKGSYNSPLHF
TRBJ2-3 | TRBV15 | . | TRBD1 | TGTGCCACCAGCACCCGGGACAGCGCCACAGATACGCAGTATTTT | CATSTRDSATDTQYF
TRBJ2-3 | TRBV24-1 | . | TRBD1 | TGTGCCACCAGTGATCGGACAGGTAGGACAGATACGCAGTATTTT | CATSDRTGRTDTQYF
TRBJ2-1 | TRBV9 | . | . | TGTGCCAGCAGTCCCTTAGGGGGCAATGAGCAGTTCTTC | CASSPLGGNEQFF
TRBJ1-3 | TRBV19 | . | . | TGTGCCAGTATCGACAGGAAGTCGTTCTCTGGAAACACCATATATTTT | CASIDRKSFSGNTIYF
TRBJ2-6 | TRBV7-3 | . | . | TGTGCCAGCAGCTTACAAGGGGCCAGCTCTGGGGCCAACGTCCTGACTTTC | CASSLQGASSGANVLTF
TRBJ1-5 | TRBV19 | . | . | TGTGCCAGTAACAGACCGGGGTTGGGGCAGCCCCAGCATTTT | CASNRPGLGQPQHF
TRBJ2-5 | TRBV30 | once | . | TGTGCCGAACCCCTGATTCGGGAGACCCAGTACTTC | CAEPLIRETQYF
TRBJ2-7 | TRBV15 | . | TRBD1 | TGTGCCACCAGCAGAGATCTGGGGACAGTTTACGAGCAGTACTTC | CATSRDLGTVYEQYF
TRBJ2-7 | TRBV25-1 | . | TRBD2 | TGTGCCAGCAGGAAGACTAGCGGGCCCACCTACGAGCAGTACTTC | CASRKTSGPTYEQYF
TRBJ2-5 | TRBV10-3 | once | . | TGTGCCATCAGCGATCCAACTGGGCCCTCAGGCCGGGAGACCCAGTACTTC | CAISDPTGPSGRETQYF
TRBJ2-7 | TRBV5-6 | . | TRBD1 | TGTGCCAGCAGCTTGGGGACAGGGTCTATATACGAGCAGTACTTC | CASSLGTGSIYEQYF
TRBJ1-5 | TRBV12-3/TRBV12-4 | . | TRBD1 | TGTGCCAGCAGTCGGACAGGGCAACAGCCCCAGCATTTT | CASSRTGQQPQHF
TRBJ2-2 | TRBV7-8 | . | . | TGTGCCAGCACCCCGGGGTGGGAGCTGTTTTTT | CASTPGWELFF
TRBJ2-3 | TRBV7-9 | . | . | TGTGCCAGCAGCTTAGTGGCCAGCACCCAGTATTTT | CASSLVASTQYF
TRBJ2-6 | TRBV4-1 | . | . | TGCGCCAGCAGCCAAACAGGGTTAGGGGCCAACGTCCTGACTTTC | CASSQTGLGANVLTF
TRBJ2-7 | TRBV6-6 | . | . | TGTGCCAGCAGTTACTCCCGGGACAACTACGAGCAGTACTTC | CASSYSRDNYEQYF
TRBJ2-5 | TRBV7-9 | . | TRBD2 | TGTGCCAGCAGCTGGATGACTAGCGGGAGAAGTCACGAGACCCAGTACTTC | CASSWMTSGRSHETQYF
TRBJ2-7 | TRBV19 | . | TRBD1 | TGTGCCAGTAGTATGGGACAGGGGGCATTCGAGCAGTACTTC | CASSMGQGAFEQYF
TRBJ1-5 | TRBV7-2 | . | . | TGTGCCAGCAGCAACACCGTAAAAAGCAATCAGCCCCAGCATTTT | CASSNTVKSNQPQHF
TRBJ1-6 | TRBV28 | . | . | TGTGCCAGCAGCGGGACGGTGTATAATTCACCCCTCCACTTT | CASSGTVYNSPLHF
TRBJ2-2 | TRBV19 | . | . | TGTGCCAGTACCACCTCGTCCGGGACGGCGAACACCGGGGAGCTGTTTTTT | CASTTSSGTANTGELFF
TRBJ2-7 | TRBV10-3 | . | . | TGTGCCATCAGAACCAACCGGGACAAGGGCTACGAGCAGTACTTC | CAIRTNRDKGYEQYF
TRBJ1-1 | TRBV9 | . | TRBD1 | TGTGCCAGCAGCGTGGCAGGGGGAAACACTGAAGCTTTCTTT | CASSVAGGNTEAFF
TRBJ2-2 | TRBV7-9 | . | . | TGTGCCAGCAGCCGGGACACCGGGGAGCTGTTTTTT | CASSRDTGELFF
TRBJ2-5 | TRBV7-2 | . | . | TGTGCCAGCAGCTCCGGGACCCAAGAGACCCAGTACTTC | CASSSGTQETQYF
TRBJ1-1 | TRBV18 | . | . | TGTGCCAGCTCACCAACACCGAACACTGAAGCTTTCTTT | CASSPTPNTEAFF
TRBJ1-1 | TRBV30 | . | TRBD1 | TGTGCCTGGAGAGAGACAGGGGATTTGACTGAAGCTTTCTTT | CAWRETGDLTEAFF
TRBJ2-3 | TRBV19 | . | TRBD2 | TGTGCCAGTAGTATAGGTAGCGGGAACACAGATACGCAGTATTTT | CASSIGSGNTDTQYF
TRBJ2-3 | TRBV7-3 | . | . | TGTGCCAGCAGCTTACTACGGTGGAGTACGCAGTATTTT | CASSLLRWSTQYF
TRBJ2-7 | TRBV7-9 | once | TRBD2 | TGTGCCAGCAGCCCACCGGGACTAGCGGGTCCATACGAGCAGTACTTC | CASSPPGLAGPYEQYF
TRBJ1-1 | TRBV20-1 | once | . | TGCAGTGCTAGTCCTTACCGGGGAGCTTTCTTT | CSASPYRGAFF